This TCR beta chain originates from a study of cytomegalovirus exposure and HLA in healthy donors (dated by TCRdb to the late 2010s). With respect to the entire study: An earlier analysis of some 600 of the donors reported approximately 280 Gb of sequence data and 95 million to 130 million unique TCR beta sequences obtained from 180 million or so T cells. The later analysis used no new phenotypic data to find candidate immune exposures, relying instead on TCR beta sequences and their occurrence across donors. A later genetic analysis used genome-wide SNP genotypes for about 55% of the 666 donors, treating that subset as a discovery cohort. Among the roughly 400 genotyped donors, about 85% belonged to the genetic ancestry cluster associated with self-reported Caucasian donors. Every repertoire in the discovery cohort had been generated on one and the same sequencing platform. An earlier analysis of fewer than 700 of the donors applied high-throughput TCR beta sequencing to assess whether each TCR beta V gene segment acted as functional or pseudogenic. A few DR-DQ haplotypes were treated as single units for association and clustering because of strong linkage in the cohort. Among around 400 genotyped donors of the cohort, an average of about 220,000 unique TCR beta nucleotide sequences was sequenced per donor, of which roughly 17% were non-productive. HLA typing included class I and class II loci at four-digit resolution. Typing coverage differed by locus: A, B, C, DRB1 and DQB1 were typed in roughly 620-630 donors, DQA1 in approximately 520, DPA1 in around 610, and DPB1 in 472. About 310 gigabases of sequencing data and 80 million or so unique TCR sequences were included in an early release covering several hundred HLA-typed donors. A separate validation cohort of 100 to 150 different subjects was used in addition to the roughly 640-subject first cohort. A later analysis re-examined previously published TCR beta repertoires from 610 or so donors and added high-resolution HLA genotyping to investigate patterns of TCR occurrence. The study combined high-throughput TCR immunosequencing, statistical association of individual TCRs with disease status, and machine learning to predict cytomegalovirus infection status. The study used immunosequencing to profile the T cell repertoires of more than 650 subjects and linked those repertoires to cytomegalovirus serostatus. Alongside the repertoire data, information on donor age, sex, ethnicity and CMV serostatus was compiled. The study aimed to test whether signatures of past pathogen exposure could be identified by cataloging public T cell receptors.

The cohort was made up of around 720 healthy bone marrow donors. All cohort members were sampled while nominally healthy, although unrecorded immune exposures were likely present. The donor was CMV seropositive and was included in the group of approximately 300 seropositive cohort members. Every donor gave a peripheral blood sample, and the peripheral blood mononuclear cells from that sample were used for TCR beta sequencing. The Qiagen DNeasy Blood Extraction Kit was used to extract genomic DNA from the blood cell samples. What the research found in general, with its limitations: In a later genetic analysis, fewer N-insertions in productive TCRs were reported among donors in an Asian-associated ancestry cluster than the 666-donor mean. The authors suggested that the approach could potentially be generalized to other disease states and immunological phenotypes. Linkage disequilibrium might explain the correlated functional status among segregating V segments, but an unknown experimental factor could not be ruled out. Roughly 17 rarely observed V segments, including chromosome 9 orphons, were excluded from the earlier analysis of a few hundred of the donors because counts were too low. Strong co-occurrence of HLA alleles, especially DR and DQ, made assigning TCR associations to individual alleles difficult. The presence/absence analyses assumed that sequencing depth was roughly uniform across donors, and that assumption may not be true. The 87-base-pair reads could not distinguish some IMGT-functional V segments, including TRBV6-2 and TRBV6-3, so those segments were excluded. The study gave a list of 150 to 200 TCR beta chains associated with cytomegalovirus. A few of the identified cytomegalovirus-associated TCR beta chains were confirmed in vitro to be specific for cytomegalovirus antigens. In an earlier analysis of around 500 of the donors, most TCR beta V segments appeared in productive rearrangements about 87% or about 30% of the time, broadly matching IMGT annotations. A later analysis reported that several top co-occurrence clusters appeared linked to parvovirus B19, influenza, CMV and Epstein-Barr virus. In a later analysis, most CMV-associated TCR beta chains were found to appear HLA-restricted, with HLA associations seemingly driven largely by CMV exposure. A cluster of highly shared sequence variants was judged likely to represent a technical artifact of the sequencing pipeline. Specific HLA alleles were associated with 18,000 or so TCR beta sequences at a false discovery rate of 0.05 in a later analysis. In a later analysis, the rate of TCR association differed among HLA loci, with DRB1 alleles having the most associated TCRs and HLA-C alleles having the fewest. Most TCR sequences were observed very rarely across donors, whereas some public TCRs were present in many individuals. Because some donors lacked HLA typing at each locus, the association tests relied only on the typed subset. Compared with equally common non-associated chains, HLA-associated TCR beta chains in a later analysis were more clonally expanded and had lower generation probabilities. Only TCR beta chains were sequenced in this cohort, and the absence of alpha or paired-chain data limited detectable features. A further reported finding was that TCR beta sequences accurately predicted the HLA-A and HLA-B alleles for most subjects in the first cohort. CMV serostatus was the only immune exposure information available for the cohort. In both the original and validation cohorts, the classifier was reported to diagnose cytomegalovirus status with high specificity and sensitivity. V-gene and J-gene trimming of TCR beta chains was associated with a missense DCLRE1C variant in a later genetic analysis, and the association was replicated in an independent cohort.

Comment on this clone: Its antigen target is currently unknown. Base qualities are not at hand, and no much larger clone is one base apart.

Libraries were prepared through the immunoSEQ multiplex PCR assay. For the multiplex PCR, a mixture combining 60 forward primers for TCR Vbeta segments and 13 reverse primers for TCR Jbeta segments was used. The CDR3 region of rearranged TCR beta genes was amplified from genomic DNA by a multiplex PCR assay. The Illumina HiSeq System was used to sequence the amplified TCR beta libraries as 87-base-pair reads. Per the authors' processing: Across the 600 to 700 repertoires, a later analysis counted about 81 million unique TCR beta chains, roughly 11 million of which were shared by at least two donors. To remove PCR and sequencing errors, raw reads were error-corrected and collapsed into unique sequences using a nearest-neighbor algorithm that merged closely related sequences. To assign V, D and J gene segments, CDR3 sequences were aligned to IMGT reference sequences. For a sequence to be retained, at least a six-nucleotide match to both a V gene segment and a J gene segment was required. Rearrangements were called productive when the CDR3 lacked stop codons and stayed in frame with V and J; all others were non-productive. CDR3 was defined by IMGT convention, running from the second conserved V-encoded cysteine to the conserved J-encoded phenylalanine. The earlier analysis of about 610 of the donors excluded any sequence lacking an unambiguous match to a single V gene segment. In an earlier analysis of 587 of the donors, V segments were called functional above 56.7% productive rearrangements and were called segregating when the between-donor standard deviation exceeded 5%. A statistical classification framework was built to diagnose cytomegalovirus status from the catalog of TCR beta chain sequences. In a later analysis, V and J genes were assigned by comparing TCR nucleotide sequences against IMGT/GENE-DB human TR gene sequences. The TCRdist pipeline was used in a later analysis to assign CDR3 sequences and most-parsimonious VDJ recombination scenarios. A later analysis defined each TCR beta chain by its CDR3 amino acid sequence plus V-gene family, and excluded reads lacking a unique V-gene family. To address suspected cross-contamination and a sequencing artifact, a later analysis removed approximately 590 highly shared, low-generation-probability nucleotide sequences. A later analysis calculated a clonal expansion index for each public chain from normalized within-repertoire ranks of inferred template counts. In a later analysis, generation probabilities were computed with a VDJ recombination model fitted to out-of-frame rearrangements, and the resulting probabilities were checked against IGoR. In a later analysis, TCR-TCR, TCR-HLA and TCR-CMV co-occurrence was scored with hypergeometric tests, and a repertoire-size bias correction was applied to TCR pairs. In a later analysis, false discovery rates were estimated by permuting HLA or CMV assignments 20 times. In a later analysis, co-occurring TCRs were grouped with DBSCAN, and TCRdist sequence similarity was added when clustering was performed within HLA-allele-positive subsets. Co-occurrence clustering excluded repertoires with fewer than 30,000 or more than 120,000 public chains, plus five with anomalous nucleotide sharing. This immuneACCESS table, as held by TCRdb, lists in-frame sequences with V and J called but not all clones. Of the missing ones, under half trace to an unresolved V gene in checked studies; the others have no known cause. D and trimming come from the DNA, and the V and J calls and clone size come from that table. Present in this sample are 82,000 or so clones, around 10% of which were seen just once. Together, the top ten hold roughly a quarter of the sample.

The CDR3 spans 15 residues, from the cysteine through the phenylalanine. Left in the record is the CDR3 DNA by itself, 45 bases read in frame from the first base. At the junction V is shortened by 5 bases and J by 5 bases; bases outside the gene matches: 11. The germline V gene supplies CDR1 MDHEN and CDR2 SYDVKM. The rearranged chain carries TRBV28 and TRBJ1-1, with 7 bases matching TRBD1. The clonotype was recovered from a man between 60 and 75 years old in good health and CMV-seropositive. The sequenced sample consisted of PBMCs. The nucleotide sequence reads TGTGCCAGCAGTCCCCCGCAGGGGGAATTGACTGAAGCTTTCTTT. It encodes CASSPPQGELTEAFF. Extended through the reference TRBV28 and TRBJ1-1 proteins, this CDR3 yields the full variable domain: DVKVTQSSRYLVKRTGEKVFLECVQDMDHENMFWYRQDPGLGLRLIYFSYDVKMKEKGDIPEGYSVSREKKERFSLILESASTNQTSMYLCASSPPQGELTEAFFGQGTRLTVV.